This T cell receptor (beta chain) is from a study of blood T cell repertoires in COVID-19. On the study more broadly: Italy, Spain and the United States were the sources of the convalescent and acute COVID-19 samples. The cDNA or gDNA used as material had been derived from T cells, B-cell-depleted T cells, or PBMCs.

The CDR3 runs to 16 residues. Germline V gene sequence: CDR1 MNHEY, CDR2 SMNVEV (reference sequence). With V trimmed by 5 bases and J by 2 bases, 10 bases remained unmatched. Per the study methods: How many nucleated cells were present was estimated from reference gene primer amplification. The table came from immunoSEQ multiplex PCR; TCRdb's copy has only in-frame clones and leaves some out. V, J and clone size are those of that table, while D and trimming were read from the DNA. The sample gives fewer than 250,000 clones, approximately 87% of which show up once; 0.6% to 0.9% is in the top ten. The sample was peripheral blood. The TCR comes from a woman between 65 and 79 years old with acute or convalescent COVID-19. This chain links TRBV27 with TRBJ1-1; 8 nucleotides match TRBD1. CDR3 bases: TGTGCCAGCAGTAAAGACAGGGGAAGGACAAACACTGAAGCTTTCTTT. Residues: CASSKDRGRTNTEAFF.